This passage covers 26 T cell receptor beta chains from one sample sequenced in a study of control samples from healthy donors and cancer patients. Assay: immunoSEQ multiplex PCR; the TCRdb copy retains only in-frame clones and omits some. The data show about 48,000 clones, over 90% seen once. The sequencing sample was made of PBMCs. These receptors were taken from a woman between 45 and 65 years old with head and neck cancer.

This clone was recorded once. This chain links TRBV4-2 with TRBJ1-1; D remains ambiguous. From germline, CDR1 is LGHNA and CDR2 YNFKEQ. With 0 bases removed from V and 0 bases from J, the gap between germline ends came to 11 bases. The CDR3 runs 16 residues. CDR3 sequence (DNA): TGTGCCAGCAGCCAAGAGGTTCGGGAAATGAACACTGAAGCTTTCTTT. Translating it yields CASSQEVREMNTEAFF.

V and J are TRBV28 and TRBJ1-1; D call uncertain. The germline gives CDR1 MDHEN, CDR2 SYDVKM. The CDR3 consists of 13 residues. V shed 7 bases and J shed 1 base, with 10 bases lying between them. The CDR3 DNA reads TGTGCCAGCACGCCAGTCCGGAACACTGAAGCTTTCTTT. This codes for CASTPVRNTEAFF.

This chain links TRBV19 with TRBJ2-2; D gene ambiguous. Germline-derived CDR1 and CDR2 are LNHDA and SQIVND (reference sequence). V shed 3 bases and J shed 5 bases, with 19 bases lying between them. The length of the CDR3 is 17 residues. The CDR3 coding sequence is TGTGCCAGTAGTATTAGAGGCAGGCGGCACGTTACCGGGGAGCTGTTTTTT. Translating it yields CASSIRGRRHVTGELFF. Together with reference TRBV19 and TRBJ2-2, the CDR3 gives the full variable domain: DGGITQSPKYLFRKEGQNVTLSCEQNLNHDAMYWYRQDPGQGLRLIYYSQIVNDFQKGDIAEGYSVSREKKESFPLTVTSAQKNPTAFYLCASSIRGRRHVTGELFFGEGSRLTVL.

V usage is TRBV6-6 and J usage is TRBJ1-1; D gene unclear. The CDR3 spans 13 residues. The germline CDR1 and CDR2 sequences are MNHNY and SVGAGI (reference sequence). Trimming took 5 bases from V and 5 from J, leaving 12 bases between them. CDR3 region: CASSVRPGTEAFF. The CDR3 DNA follows: TGTGCCAGCAGTGTAAGGCCGGGGACTGAAGCTTTCTTT.

The rearrangement links TRBV18 to TRBJ2-7, with 7 nucleotides matching TRBD2. This CDR3 comprises 15 residues. CDR1 and CDR2 (germline): KGHSH, LQKENI. Losses at the gene ends were 3 bases for V and 7 bases for J; bases not matched to a gene: 12. CDR3 region: CASSPQEAGYREQYF. DNA for the CDR3: TGTGCCAGCTCACCTCAGGAAGCGGGGTATCGGGAGCAGTACTTC.

There are a few counts of this clone. This chain connects TRBV12-3 or TRBV12-4 to TRBJ1-1; TRBD1 might be the D (6 bases). The CDR3 extends over 13 amino acids. V was trimmed by 0 bases and J by 8 bases, leaving 10 bases between them. Here the CDR3 reads CASSLASGEEAFF. The CDR3 region has the DNA TGTGCCAGCAGTTTAGCGTCAGGGGAAGAAGCTTTCTTT.

This sequence joins TRBV5-1 and TRBJ2-3, with 7 bases that match TRBD1. Germline V CDR1 and CDR2: SGHRS, YFSETQ. The CDR3 is 14 residues long. V was clipped by 2 bases and J by 1 base; unmatched bases: 1. The CDR3: CASSLGGGTDTQYF. The CDR3 DNA reads TGCGCCAGCAGCTTAGGGGGCGGCACAGATACGCAGTATTTT.

V gene TRBV11-2 combines with J gene TRBJ1-5, with 8 nucleotides matching TRBD1. This CDR3 has 15 amino acids. Germline assignment: CDR1 SGHAT and CDR2 FQNNGV. The junction had 4 bases not matched to a gene; V was cut back by 5 bases and J by 1 base. The CDR3 protein is CASSQDRGSNQPQHF. Here the CDR3 DNA reads TGTGCCAGCAGCCAAGACAGGGGAAGCAATCAGCCCCAGCATTTT.

The chain recombines TRBV28 with TRBJ2-7, with D possibly matching TRBD2 (6 bases). Germline V gene sequence: CDR1 MDHEN, CDR2 SYDVKM. The CDR3 is 14 residues long. Trimming removed 5 bases from V and 2 bases from J, with 13 bases in between. CDR3 residues: CASSPQRAPYEQYF. CDR3 DNA: TGTGCCAGCAGTCCTCAGCGGGCTCCCTACGAGCAGTACTTC.

The chain links TRBV6-2 or TRBV6-3 to TRBJ1-2, with no clear D. Trimming pared 4 bases from V and 3 bases from J, leaving 12 bases between. The germline V gene has CDR1 MNHEY and CDR2 SVGEGT. This CDR3 has 14 amino acids. Here the CDR3 DNA reads TGTGCCAGCAGTTCCCATGGAACAGACTATGGCTACACCTTC. As protein: CASSSHGTDYGYTF.

This chain uses TRBV11-1 with TRBJ2-7, with 10 bases lining up with TRBD1. The CDR3 spans 14 residues. Losses at the gene ends were 4 bases for V and 1 base for J; bases not matched to a gene: 1. Germline V gene sequence: CDR1 SGHAT, CDR2 FQDESV (reference sequence). The CDR3 spells CASSWDRGSYEQYF. CDR3 nucleotide sequence: TGTGCCAGCAGCTGGGACAGGGGATCCTACGAGCAGTACTTC.

In nucleotides, the CDR3 is TGTGCCAGCAGCTTGGACAGGGATACCGGGGAGCTGTTTTTT. Amino acid sequence: CASSLDRDTGELFF. V is TRBV5-8 and J is TRBJ2-2, with D tentatively TRBD1 (6 bases). The ends were cut back, 0 bases at V and 5 bases at J, with 8 bases in the middle. The CDR3 consists of 14 residues. Germline V lookup: CDR1 SGHTS, CDR2 YDEGEE.

This chain uses TRBV4-1 with TRBJ1-5; D is uncertain. The germline CDR1 and CDR2 sequences are MGHRA and YSYEKL. The CDR3 has 13 residues. Deletions cut 1 base from V and 7 bases from J, with 8 bases between. The CDR3 loop reads CASSQGVEQPQHF. DNA of the CDR3: TGCGCCAGCAGCCAAGGGGTAGAGCAGCCCCAGCATTTT.

The genes are TRBV7-8 and TRBJ2-2, with D maybe TRBD1 (5 bases). The CDR3 loop spans 17 amino acids. V gave up 0 bases and J gave up 5 bases, with 16 bases separating them. CDR1 and CDR2 from the germline V gene are SGHVS and FQNEAQ. DNA for the CDR3: TGTGCCAGCAGCTTAGCGCGGACACCCCGGCTAACCGGGGAGCTGTTTTTT. Translation: CASSLARTPRLTGELFF.

V is TRBV5-4 and J is TRBJ1-1, with 7 bases lining up with TRBD1. The V segment lost 1 base and the J segment 4 bases; nucleotides outside the gene matches: 7. The CDR3 contains 15 residues. The germline CDR1 and CDR2 sequences are SGHNT and YYREEE (reference sequence). CDR3 coding DNA: TGTGCCAGCAGCTTGTACCAAAGGGACAGCACTGAAGCTTTCTTT. Protein sequence: CASSLYQRDSTEAFF. The full variable domain, with the rest looked up from reference TRBV5-4 and TRBJ1-1, is ETGVTQSPTHLIKTRGQQVTLRCSSQSGHNTVSWYQQALGQGPQFIFQYYREEENGRGNFPPRFSGLQFPNYSSELNVNALELDDSALYLCASSLYQRDSTEAFFGQGTRLTVV.

The chain employs TRBV28 and TRBJ1-6; D is possibly TRBD1 (5 bases). The CDR3 sequence is 19 residues long. CDR1 and CDR2 (germline): MDHEN, SYDVKM. V shed 1 base and J shed 3 bases, with 19 bases lying between them. The CDR3 bases are TGTGCCAGCAGTTTATCGGGGGGGGAGAGGGGATTCTATAATTCACCCCTCCACTTT. This sequence encodes CASSLSGGERGFYNSPLHF.

This rearrangement joins TRBV19 to TRBJ2-2, with 13 bases identical to TRBD2. Trimming removed 6 bases from V and 0 bases from J; junction bases left unmatched: 7. Germline V gene sequence: CDR1 LNHDA, CDR2 SQIVND (reference sequence). The CDR3 consists of 18 residues. This CDR3 reads CASRLGLAGAPNTGELFF. In DNA, the CDR3 is TGTGCCAGTAGGCTAGGACTAGCGGGAGCCCCGAACACCGGGGAGCTGTTTTTT. The whole variable domain, remainder taken from reference TRBV19 and TRBJ2-2, is DGGITQSPKYLFRKEGQNVTLSCEQNLNHDAMYWYRQDPGQGLRLIYYSQIVNDFQKGDIAEGYSVSREKKESFPLTVTSAQKNPTAFYLCASRLGLAGAPNTGELFFGEGSRLTVL.

This clone was seen just once. The V gene is TRBV3-1 (or the pseudogene TRBV3-2), the J gene TRBJ1-5; D is unresolved. Trimming left V 0 bases short and J 5 bases short, with 11 bases between. Per the germline V gene, CDR1 is LGHDT and CDR2 is YNNKEL (reference sequence). The CDR3 has 15 amino acids. The CDR3 is CASSQDFNRDQPQHF. The CDR3 region has the DNA TGTGCCAGCAGCCAAGATTTCAACCGGGATCAGCCCCAGCATTTT.

This rearrangement joins TRBV27 to TRBJ2-7; 9 nucleotides match TRBD2. The V gene's germline CDR1 is MNHEY and CDR2 SMNVEV (reference sequence). V shed 7 bases, J shed 7 bases, and the junction held 8 bases outside the gene matches. This CDR3 comprises 13 residues. Written as DNA, the CDR3 is TGTGCCAGCACCGGCGGGGGGGTTGGAGAGCAGTACTTC. It encodes CASTGGGVGEQYF.

This chain connects TRBV9 to TRBJ2-1; D possibly corresponds to TRBD2 (7 bases). The length of the CDR3 is 16 residues. Between the trimmed V and J ends, which lost 0 bases and 7 bases, there was a span of 17 bases. Germline V gives CDR1 SGDLS, CDR2 YYNGEE. The CDR3 loop reads CASSVEGGGAGNEQFF. CDR3 DNA sequence: TGTGCCAGCAGCGTAGAAGGGGGAGGGGCGGGTAATGAGCAGTTCTTC. The complete variable domain, with remaining parts taken from reference TRBV9 and TRBJ2-1, reads DSGVTQTPKHLITATGQRVTLRCSPRSGDLSVYWYQQSLDQGLQFLIQYYNGEERAKGNILERFSAQQFPDLHSELNLSSLELGDSALYFCASSVEGGGAGNEQFFGPGTRLTVL.

The rearrangement joins TRBV11-3 to TRBJ2-1, with D perhaps matching TRBD1 (7 bases). The V end was cut by 9 bases, the J end by 7 bases, with 16 bases between. CDR1 SGHNT and CDR2 YENEEA come from the germline V gene. This CDR3 is built from 13 residues. The CDR3 loop reads CASQGGRVNEQFF. CDR3 sequence (DNA): TGTGCCAGTCAGGGGGGCAGGGTAAATGAGCAGTTCTTC.

The chain employs TRBV11-2 and TRBJ2-7; 8 positions agree with TRBD1. CDR1 is SGHAT and CDR2 is FQNNGV in the germline V gene. The CDR3 covers 16 residues. V trimming: 2 bases; J trimming: 2 bases; junction bases outside the gene matches: 8. CDR3 protein: CASSLPLGQGPYEQYF. The CDR3 coding sequence is TGTGCCAGCAGCTTACCTCTTGGACAGGGCCCCTACGAGCAGTACTTC. The complete variable domain, with remaining parts taken from reference TRBV11-2 and TRBJ2-7, reads EAGVAQSPRYKIIEKRQSVAFWCNPISGHATLYWYQQILGQGPKLLIQFQNNGVVDDSQLPKDRFSAERLKGVDSTLKIQPAKLEDSAVYLCASSLPLGQGPYEQYFGPGTRLTVT.

The chain carries TRBV11-2 and TRBJ1-1; 7 nucleotides line up with TRBD1. The CDR3 totals 14 residues. Per the germline V gene, CDR1 is SGHAT and CDR2 is FQNNGV. V lost 7 bases to trimming and J lost 2 bases; unmatched junction nucleotides: 7. The CDR3 protein is CASTRDSLNTEAFF. The CDR3 DNA reads TGTGCCAGCACGAGGGACAGCTTAAACACTGAAGCTTTCTTT.

The chain links TRBV9 to TRBJ2-2, with D perhaps matching TRBD2 (5 bases). The germline V gene encodes CDR1 SGDLS and CDR2 YYNGEE. V dropped 4 bases and J dropped 1 base, with 8 bases sitting between them. There are 14 residues in the CDR3. CDR3 sequence reads: CASSYGLNTGELFF. CDR3 nucleotide sequence: TGTGCCAGCAGCTATGGACTGAACACCGGGGAGCTGTTTTTT.

This chain links TRBV2 with TRBJ2-3; no definite D call. V shed 3 bases and J shed 1 base, with 11 bases lying between them. There are 15 residues in the CDR3. Germline V lookup: CDR1 SNHLY, CDR2 FYNNEI. The CDR3 loop reads CASSDDRLGTDTQYF. The CDR3 DNA is TGTGCCAGCAGTGATGACCGCCTTGGCACAGATACGCAGTATTTT.

The rearrangement links TRBV6-6 to TRBJ1-5; TRBD1 agrees at 8 bases. V gave up 4 bases and J gave up 2 bases; unmatched junction bases: 7. The germline V gene has CDR1 MNHNY and CDR2 SVGAGI (reference sequence). The CDR3 extends over 16 amino acids. The CDR3 region is CASSSDRALGNQPQHF. In DNA, the CDR3 is TGTGCCAGCAGTTCGGACAGGGCGTTGGGCAATCAGCCCCAGCATTTT.